This T cell receptor (beta chain) was sequenced in a study of beta chain features in type 1 diabetes. Overall study findings and caveats: Shorter TCRB CDR3s, moderately but significantly so, marked every one of the four CD4+ subsets in Type 1 diabetes patients.

This clone came up a few times. The antigen is undetermined. The sample has other DNA sequences that encode this CDR3 too. Sequenced material consisted of expressed TCRB transcripts (all of the isolated RNA was reverse transcribed). Method: immunoSEQ multiplex PCR; TCRdb's copy keeps in-frame clones and lacks some. The sample consists of hundreds of thousands of clones, around 15% of them appearing once. CDR1 and CDR2 from the germline V gene are SGHRS and YFSETQ. V shed 3 bases, J shed 1 base, and the junction held 3 bases outside the gene matches. CDR3 size: 14 residues. The sequence came from a man aged 18 to 30 with type 1 diabetes. The sequenced sample was naive CD4+ T cells from blood. The V and J genes are TRBV5-1 and TRBJ1-1, with TRBD1 matching 7 bases. The CDR3 DNA reads TGCGCCAGCAGCTCAGGACAGGCGAACACTGAAGCTTTCTTT. Its protein is CASSSGQANTEAFF.